This TCR beta chain appears in the sequencing data of a study of beta chain features in type 1 diabetes. Whole-study context: There were 90 million to 110 million sorted cells examined across all samples.

Via CD45RO/CCR7/CD25/CD127/CD95/CD27, cells of the CD4+ naive, central memory, regulatory and stem cell-like memory subsets were sorted. Notes on this clone: The target antigen is unknown.

Trimming left V 6 bases short and J 3 bases short, with 15 bases between. CDR3 length: 15 residues. The germline V gene has CDR1 KGHSH and CDR2 LQKENI. Overall study findings and caveats: HLA influence on TCRB rearrangement stayed unresolved here. Type 1 diabetes patients had TCRB CDR3s that were shorter (moderately but significantly so) in all four CD4+ subsets.

Isolated RNA was reverse transcribed in full, so expressed TCRB transcripts were sequenced. Assay: immunoSEQ multiplex PCR; the TCRdb copy retains only in-frame clones and omits some. This repertoire shows 240,000 or so clones, about 14% found once; its top ten account for roughly 0.019%. Sequences were obtained from naive CD4+ T cells from blood. The gene calls are TRBV18 and TRBJ2-4; tentative D call: TRBD1 (5 bases). The receptor's source is a man between 25 and 39 years old with type 1 diabetes. The CDR3 nucleotides read TGTGCCAGCTCCCTCTTGGGGCCCGACAAAAACATTCAGTACTTC. Translating gives CASSLLGPDKNIQYF.